What follows is one T cell receptor (beta chain) and its context. These data come from a study of blood T cell repertoires in COVID-19. CDR3 size: 12 residues. Germline-derived CDR1 and CDR2 are DFQATT and SNEGSKA (reference sequence). The germline V and J ends were trimmed by 3 bases and 3 bases, with 5 bases remaining between them. Assay: immunoSEQ multiplex PCR; the TCRdb copy retains only in-frame clones and omits some. The table includes 250,000 to 300,000 clones, about 88% detected once. This chain joins TRBV20-1 and TRBJ2-2; D remains unclear. The sample was peripheral blood. This TCR came from a woman in her thirties or forties who had recovered from COVID-19. The CDR3 bases are TGCAGTGCTAGTTCGGACACCGGGGAGCTGTTTTTT. This translates into CSASSDTGELFF.